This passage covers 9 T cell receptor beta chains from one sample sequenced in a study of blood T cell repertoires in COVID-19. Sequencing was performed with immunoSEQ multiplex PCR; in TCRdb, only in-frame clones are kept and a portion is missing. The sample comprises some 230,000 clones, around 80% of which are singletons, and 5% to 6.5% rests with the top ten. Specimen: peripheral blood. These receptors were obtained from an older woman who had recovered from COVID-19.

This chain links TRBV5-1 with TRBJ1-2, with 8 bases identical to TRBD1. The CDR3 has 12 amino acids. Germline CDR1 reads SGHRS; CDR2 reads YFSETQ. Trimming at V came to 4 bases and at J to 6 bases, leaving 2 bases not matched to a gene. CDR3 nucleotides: TGCGCCAGCAGCCCACAGGGGGATGGCTACACCTTC. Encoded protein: CASSPQGDGYTF.

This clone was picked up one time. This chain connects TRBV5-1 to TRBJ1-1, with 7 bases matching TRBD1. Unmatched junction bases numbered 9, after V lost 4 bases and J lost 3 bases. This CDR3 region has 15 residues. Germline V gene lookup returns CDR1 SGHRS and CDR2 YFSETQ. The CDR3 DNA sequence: TGCGCCAGCAGCCAAGGACCAGGGGGTGACACTGAAGCTTTCTTT. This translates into CASSQGPGGDTEAFF.

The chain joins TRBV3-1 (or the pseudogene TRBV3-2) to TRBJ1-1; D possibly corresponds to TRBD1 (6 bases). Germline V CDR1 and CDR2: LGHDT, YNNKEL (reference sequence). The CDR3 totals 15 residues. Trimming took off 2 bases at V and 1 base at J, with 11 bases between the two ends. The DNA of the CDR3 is TGTGCCAGCAGCCAATCCCCGGGACAGAACACTGAAGCTTTCTTT. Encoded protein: CASSQSPGQNTEAFF.

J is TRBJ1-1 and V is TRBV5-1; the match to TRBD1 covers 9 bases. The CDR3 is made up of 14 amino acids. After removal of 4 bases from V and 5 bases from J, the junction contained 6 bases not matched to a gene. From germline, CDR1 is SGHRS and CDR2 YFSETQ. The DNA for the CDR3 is TGCGCCAGCAGCCCGGGACAGGGTGGGACTGAAGCTTTCTTT. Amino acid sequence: CASSPGQGGTEAFF.

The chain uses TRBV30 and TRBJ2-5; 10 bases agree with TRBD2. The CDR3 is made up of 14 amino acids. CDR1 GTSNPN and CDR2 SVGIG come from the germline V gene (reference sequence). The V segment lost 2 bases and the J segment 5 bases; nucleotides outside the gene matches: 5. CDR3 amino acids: CAWSSGGALETQYF. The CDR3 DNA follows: TGTGCCTGGAGTAGCGGGGGGGCGTTGGAGACCCAGTACTTC.

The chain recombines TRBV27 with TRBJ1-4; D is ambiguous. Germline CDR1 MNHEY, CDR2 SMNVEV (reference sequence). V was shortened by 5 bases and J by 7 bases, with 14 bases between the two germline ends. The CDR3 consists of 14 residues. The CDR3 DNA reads TGTGCCAGCAGTCCCACGGACTGGGGTGAAAAACTGTTTTTT. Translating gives CASSPTDWGEKLFF.

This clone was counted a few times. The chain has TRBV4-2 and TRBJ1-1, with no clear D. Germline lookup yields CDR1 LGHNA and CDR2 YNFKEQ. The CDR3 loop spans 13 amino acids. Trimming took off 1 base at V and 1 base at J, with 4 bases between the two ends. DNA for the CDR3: TGTGCCAGCAGCCAAGCCCGGAACACTGAAGCTTTCTTT. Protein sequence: CASSQARNTEAFF.

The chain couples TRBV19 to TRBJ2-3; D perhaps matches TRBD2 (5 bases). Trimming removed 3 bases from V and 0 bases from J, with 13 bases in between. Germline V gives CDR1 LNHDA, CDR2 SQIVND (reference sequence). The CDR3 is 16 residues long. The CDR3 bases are TGTGCCAGTAGTATGACGAGGCAGCGGAGCACAGATACGCAGTATTTT. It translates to CASSMTRQRSTDTQYF.

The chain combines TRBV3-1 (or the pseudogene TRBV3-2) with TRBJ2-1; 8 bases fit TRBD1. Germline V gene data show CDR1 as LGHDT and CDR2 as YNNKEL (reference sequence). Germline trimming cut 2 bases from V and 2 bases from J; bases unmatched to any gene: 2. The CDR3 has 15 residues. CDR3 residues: CASSQPDRAYNEQFF. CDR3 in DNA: TGTGCCAGCAGCCAACCGGACAGGGCCTACAATGAGCAGTTCTTC.